The 22 T cell receptor beta chains listed next were all sequenced from one sample in a study of siplizumab effects on memory and regulatory T cells. Clones were sequenced by immunoSEQ multiplex PCR, and TCRdb holds only the in-frame ones, with some missing. The data show roughly 110,000 clones, about 94% seen once. Specimen: non-Treg CD4+ T cells sorted from blood. The receptors were gathered from a human donor in good health.

The V gene is TRBV18, the J gene TRBJ2-2; TRBD1 might be the D (6 bases). The CDR3 contains 14 residues. Trimming shortened V by 3 bases and J by 4 bases, and 9 bases separated the two germline ends. Germline CDR1 KGHSH, CDR2 LQKENI. CDR3 loop: CASSPQGSTGELFF. CDR3 bases: TGTGCCAGCTCACCTCAGGGGAGCACCGGGGAGCTGTTTTTT.

The chain employs TRBV25-1 and TRBJ2-3, with 7 nucleotides matching TRBD2. Germline V lookup: CDR1 MGHDK, CDR2 SYGVNS. V gave up 3 bases and J gave up 3 bases; unmatched junction bases: 6. The CDR3 contains 15 residues. The CDR3 protein is CASSEILRGTDTQYF. The CDR3, as DNA: TGTGCCAGCAGTGAGATTTTGCGGGGGACAGATACGCAGTATTTT.

The CDR3 protein is CASSPSGVGVFEAFF. The CDR3 DNA reads as TGCGCCAGCAGCCCTTCTGGGGTAGGGGTGTTTGAAGCTTTCTTT. The chain recombines TRBV4-1 with TRBJ1-1; perhaps TRBD1 as D (5 bases). Germline V gene data show CDR1 as MGHRA and CDR2 as YSYEKL. The CDR3 spans 15 residues. Between the trimmed V and J ends, which lost 4 bases and 7 bases, there was a span of 19 bases.

The V call is TRBV10-2, the J call TRBJ1-5, with a weak D call TRBD1 (5 bases). V gave up 4 bases and J gave up 3 bases, with 16 bases separating them. Germline loops: CDR1 WSHSY, CDR2 SAAADI. The length of the CDR3 is 16 residues. The CDR3: CASSGLEGTFNQPQHF. CDR3 DNA sequence: TGCGCCAGCAGTGGACTCGAGGGGACTTTCAATCAGCCCCAGCATTTT.

V gene TRBV7-3 combines with J gene TRBJ1-2; perhaps TRBD1 as D (5 bases). The V gene lost 11 bases and the J gene lost 3 bases, with 16 bases spanning the gap. CDR3 length: 13 amino acids. Germline lookup yields CDR1 SGHTA and CDR2 FQGTGA. This CDR3 is CAELRGYHYGYTF. The CDR3 nucleotides are TGTGCCGAGCTGCGGGGCTACCACTATGGCTACACCTTC. Full variable domain (remainder filled in from reference TRBV7-3 and TRBJ1-2): GAGVSQTPSNKVTEKGKYVELRCDPISGHTALYWYRQSLGQGPEFLIYFQGTGAADDSGLPNDRFFAVRPEGSVSTLKIQRTERGDSAVYLCAELRGYHYGYTFGSGTRLTVV.

This chain joins TRBV12-5 and TRBJ1-1; D might be TRBD1 (5 bases). V was pared by 9 bases and J by 4 bases, with 18 bases between. The CDR3 loop spans 14 amino acids. Germline CDR1 reads LGHNT; CDR2 reads FRNRAP. The CDR3 DNA reads TGTGCTAGCCAAATTAGGACACTCGGCACTGAAGCTTTCTTT. It is translated as CASQIRTLGTEAFF.

The rearrangement links TRBV5-1 to TRBJ1-1, with D perhaps matching TRBD1 (6 bases). The CDR3 spans 14 residues. The V gene lost 2 bases and the J gene lost 2 bases, with 10 bases spanning the gap. The V gene's germline CDR1 is SGHRS and CDR2 YFSETQ. CDR3 DNA: TGCGCCAGCAGCTTCGGACAGCTTAACACTGAAGCTTTCTTT. It is translated as CASSFGQLNTEAFF.

The genes are TRBV7-3 and TRBJ2-1, with 8 nucleotides matching TRBD1. The V gene end was trimmed by 5 bases and the J gene end by 5 bases; junction bases not matched to a gene: 8. Germline V lookup: CDR1 SGHTA, CDR2 FQGTGA. This CDR3 has 15 amino acids. CDR3 DNA: TGTGCCAGCAGCCCCTCTAGACAGGGGCACAATGAGCAGTTCTTC. Translation gives CASSPSRQGHNEQFF. The variable domain in full, completed from reference TRBV7-3 and TRBJ2-1, reads GAGVSQTPSNKVTEKGKYVELRCDPISGHTALYWYRQSLGQGPEFLIYFQGTGAADDSGLPNDRFFAVRPEGSVSTLKIQRTERGDSAVYLCASSPSRQGHNEQFFGPGTRLTVL.

The chain uses TRBV5-1 and TRBJ1-3; D not certain. The V end lost 0 bases, the J end lost 0 bases, and 7 bases lay between the germline ends. From germline, CDR1 is SGHRS and CDR2 YFSETQ. The CDR3 loop spans 15 amino acids. CDR3 sequence: CASSLGPNSGNTIYF. For the CDR3, the DNA is TGCGCCAGCAGCTTGGGGCCAAACTCTGGAAACACCATATATTTT.

J is TRBJ2-1 and V is TRBV19; 9 bases are a match to TRBD1. Trimming took 5 bases from V and 3 from J; bases not matched to a gene: 8. The CDR3 runs 16 residues. The germline gives CDR1 LNHDA, CDR2 SQIVND (reference sequence). The CDR3 region has the DNA TGTGCCAGTAGTGCCAACAGGGGGCCGGTCTACAATGAGCAGTTCTTC. Translating gives CASSANRGPVYNEQFF.

This chain links TRBV14 with TRBJ2-2; TRBD2 might be the D (5 bases). The CDR3 contains 14 residues. Germline CDR1 is SGHDN and CDR2 is FVKESK. Trimming removed 4 bases from V and 6 bases from J, with 12 bases in between. CDR3 in amino acids: CASSRFAGAGELFF. As DNA, the CDR3 is TGTGCCAGCAGCCGGTTTGCCGGGGCCGGGGAGCTGTTTTTT. Using reference TRBV14 and TRBJ2-2 for the parts outside the CDR3, the full variable domain is EAGVTQFPSHSVIEKGQTVTLRCDPISGHDNLYWYRRVMGKEIKFLLHFVKESKQDESGMPNNRFLAERTGGTYSTLKVQPAELEDSGVYFCASSRFAGAGELFFGEGSRLTVL.

This chain connects TRBV4-3 to TRBJ1-2, with 10 bases lining up with TRBD1. In germline, CDR1 is LGHNA, CDR2 YSLEER. The V segment lost 1 base and the J segment 3 bases; nucleotides outside the gene matches: 8. The CDR3 spans 17 residues. The CDR3 spells CASSQGVRTGGHYGYTF. In nucleotides, the CDR3 is TGCGCCAGCAGCCAAGGGGTCAGGACAGGGGGGCACTATGGCTACACCTTC.

V gene TRBV5-1 combines with J gene TRBJ2-4; D not resolved. Trimming removed 0 bases from V and 3 bases from J, with 10 bases in between. This CDR3 spans 15 amino acids. Germline CDR1 and CDR2: SGHRS and YFSETQ. This CDR3 is CASSLAGFSKNIQYF. The CDR3 nucleotides are TGCGCCAGCAGCTTGGCTGGGTTTAGCAAAAACATTCAGTACTTC. Supplemented by reference TRBV5-1 and TRBJ2-4, the full variable domain reads KAGVTQTPRYLIKTRGQQVTLSCSPISGHRSVSWYQQTPGQGLQFLFEYFSETQRNKGNFPGRFSGRQFSNSRSEMNVSTLELGDSALYLCASSLAGFSKNIQYFGAGTRLSVL.

V is TRBV7-8 and J is TRBJ1-5; D is undetermined. Germline values: CDR1 SGHVS, CDR2 FQNEAQ. V lost 6 bases to trimming and J lost 3 bases, with 12 bases between them. There are 14 residues in the CDR3. The CDR3 region is CASRLLQDNQPQHF. The CDR3 bases are TGTGCCAGCAGACTACTTCAGGACAATCAGCCCCAGCATTTT. The whole variable domain, filled in from reference TRBV7-8 and TRBJ1-5, reads GAGVSQSPRYKVAKRGQDVALRCDPISGHVSLFWYQQALGQGPEFLTYFQNEAQLDKSGLPSDRFFAERPEGSVSTLKIQRTQQEDSAVYLCASRLLQDNQPQHFGDGTRLSIL.

This chain connects TRBV7-8 to TRBJ2-5, with D tentatively TRBD2 (7 bases). V shed 10 bases and J shed 4 bases, with 22 bases lying between them. The CDR3 runs to 15 residues. Germline CDR1 SGHVS, CDR2 FQNEAQ. The CDR3: CATSRGAGFGETQYF. CDR3 nucleotide sequence: TGTGCCACCAGTCGGGGGGCTGGGTTCGGAGAGACCCAGTACTTC. Based on the CDR3 plus reference TRBV7-8 and TRBJ2-5, the full variable domain is GAGVSQSPRYKVAKRGQDVALRCDPISGHVSLFWYQQALGQGPEFLTYFQNEAQLDKSGLPSDRFFAERPEGSVSTLKIQRTQQEDSAVYLCATSRGAGFGETQYFGPGTRLLVL.

The chain couples TRBV11-3 to TRBJ1-2; possibly TRBD1 for D (6 bases). The CDR3 runs 17 residues. Looked up from germline, CDR1 is SGHNT and CDR2 is YENEEA. Trimming took off 2 bases at V and 2 bases at J, with 18 bases between the two ends. In DNA form, the CDR3 reads TGTGCCAGCAGCTTATTTCCCCAGGGGCGGCGGAACTATGGCTACACCTTC. Protein: CASSLFPQGRRNYGYTF. Full variable domain (remainder filled in from reference TRBV11-3 and TRBJ1-2): EAGVVQSPRYKIIEKKQPVAFWCNPISGHNTLYWYLQNLGQGPELLIRYENEEAVDDSQLPKDRFSAERLKGVDSTLKIQPAELGDSAVYLCASSLFPQGRRNYGYTFGSGTRLTVV.

This clone appeared once. The V and J genes are TRBV2 and TRBJ1-2; no definite D call. The V end was cut by 6 bases, the J end by 6 bases, with 11 bases between. The CDR3 has 12 amino acids. Germline V gives CDR1 SNHLY, CDR2 FYNNEI. The CDR3 DNA is TGTGCCAGCAGGAGTTTGGGTGATGGCTACACCTTC. Its protein product is CASRSLGDGYTF.

The rearrangement uses TRBV19 and TRBJ2-2; TRBD2 aligns across 7 bases. Trimming removed 3 bases from V and 6 bases from J; junction bases left unmatched: 4. The CDR3 is 14 residues long. Germline V gene sequence: CDR1 LNHDA, CDR2 SQIVND (reference sequence). In nucleotides, the CDR3 is TGTGCCAGTAGTATTCGCGGGGGTTCCGGGGAGCTGTTTTTT. Amino acid sequence: CASSIRGGSGELFF. Full variable domain (remainder filled in from reference TRBV19 and TRBJ2-2): DGGITQSPKYLFRKEGQNVTLSCEQNLNHDAMYWYRQDPGQGLRLIYYSQIVNDFQKGDIAEGYSVSREKKESFPLTVTSAQKNPTAFYLCASSIRGGSGELFFGEGSRLTVL.

The rearrangement joins TRBV27 to TRBJ1-5; 12 bases line up with TRBD1. J lost 7 bases, V lost 3 bases, and 7 bases had no gene match. The germline V gene encodes CDR1 MNHEY and CDR2 SMNVEV (reference sequence). This CDR3 comprises 16 residues. The CDR3 nucleotides read TGTGCCAGCAGTTTCGGGGACAGGGGGCTTTCGCAGCCCCAGCATTTT. Translating it yields CASSFGDRGLSQPQHF.

The chain carries TRBV19 and TRBJ1-2; tentative D call: TRBD1 (6 bases). The CDR3 spans 17 residues. V lost 4 bases, J lost 8 bases, and 26 bases lay in between. Germline lookup yields CDR1 LNHDA and CDR2 SQIVND (reference sequence). CDR3 sequence: CASSKGGTAVLIQGYTF. CDR3 nucleotide sequence: TGTGCCAGTAGTAAGGGGGGGACCGCGGTCTTAATCCAAGGCTACACCTTC.

The chain uses TRBV27 and TRBJ1-2, with a tentative D call TRBD1 (6 bases). The CDR3 length is 14 residues. Deletions cut 5 bases from V and 6 bases from J, with 16 bases between. Germline CDR1 and CDR2: MNHEY and SMNVEV (reference sequence). The CDR3 sequence is CASSPHGGRDGYTF. CDR3 nucleotide sequence: TGTGCCAGCAGTCCCCATGGGGGGCGGGATGGCTACACCTTC.

The rearrangement links TRBV7-7 to TRBJ2-7, with a possible D match to TRBD1 (5 bases). CDR3 size: 15 residues. V was pared by 3 bases and J by 0 bases, with 12 bases between. Germline loops: CDR1 SSHAT, CDR2 FNYEAQ (reference sequence). The CDR3: CASSLRWGLSYEQYF. The CDR3 nucleotides read TGTGCCAGCAGCTTGAGATGGGGCCTCTCCTACGAGCAGTACTTC.